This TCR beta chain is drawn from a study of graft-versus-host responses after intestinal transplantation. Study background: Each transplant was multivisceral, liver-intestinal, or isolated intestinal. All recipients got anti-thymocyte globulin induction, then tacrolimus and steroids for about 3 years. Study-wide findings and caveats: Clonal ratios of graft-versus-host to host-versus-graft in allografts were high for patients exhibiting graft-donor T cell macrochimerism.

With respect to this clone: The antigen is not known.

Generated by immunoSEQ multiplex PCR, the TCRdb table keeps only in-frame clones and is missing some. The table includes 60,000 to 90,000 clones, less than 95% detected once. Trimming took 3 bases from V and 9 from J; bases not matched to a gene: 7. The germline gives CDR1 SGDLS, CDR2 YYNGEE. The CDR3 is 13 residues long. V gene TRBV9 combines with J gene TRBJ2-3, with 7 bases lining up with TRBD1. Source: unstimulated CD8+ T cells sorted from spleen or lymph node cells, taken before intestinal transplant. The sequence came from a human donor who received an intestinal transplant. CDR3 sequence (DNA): TGTGCCAGCAGCGGACAGGGAGCGTACACGCAGTATTTT. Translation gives CASSGQGAYTQYF.